This T cell receptor beta chain was retrieved from a study of shared clonotypes between healthy human individuals. Study as a whole: Donors, aged 18 to 49, were two women and three men.

This clone occurred a few times. Its antigen is undetermined. The CDR3 has 17 amino acids. The V gene's germline CDR1 is SGHTA and CDR2 FQGNSA. Unmatched junction bases numbered 7, after V lost 3 bases and J lost 5 bases. Study-wide results and caveats: Around 5% was the fraction of naive CD4 clonotypes found shared across a handful of donors.

Nashville, Tennessee was home to all donors, who were Caucasian adults. In the original workflow: Junction-only sequences without quality scores were provided by ImmunoSEQ, so filtering was different. Sequencing used immunoSEQ multiplex PCR; TCRdb keeps in-frame clones, though not all of them. The V and J calls and the clone size are those of that table, but D and trimming were determined from the DNA. The sample holds approximately 940,000 clones; less than 85% are singletons and the top ten take about 1.5%. The sample comprised memory CD4+ T cells sorted from blood. The subset denotes: CD45RA-negative fraction. The rearrangement joins TRBV7-2 to TRBJ2-3; 14 nucleotides match TRBD2. This sequence originates from a man aged 18 to 30 in good health. The CDR3 region is CASSFQTSGRARDTQYF. CDR3 sequence (DNA): TGTGCCAGCAGCTTCCAGACTAGCGGGAGGGCCAGAGATACGCAGTATTTT. Based on the CDR3 plus reference TRBV7-2 and TRBJ2-3, the full variable domain is GAGVSQSPSNKVTEKGKDVELRCDPISGHTALYWYRQSLGQGLEFLIYFQGNSAPDKSGLPSDRFSAERTGGSVSTLTIQRTQQEDSAVYLCASSFQTSGRARDTQYFGPGTRLTVL.